This T cell receptor beta chain emerged from a study of chemoradiotherapy in HPV16-positive cancers. On the study more broadly: Candidate HPV-specific clones and shared TCR motifs came from two HPV16-positive patients.

This CDR3 comprises 13 residues. Looked up from germline, CDR1 is SGHAT and CDR2 is FQNNGV. Trimming removed 5 bases at V and 8 bases at J, with 15 bases between. Samples were taken several times over chemoradiotherapy. The study's findings and limits: Candidate HPV-specific clones and E7-related TCR motifs grew in tumor during treatment.

Some clones are missing from TCRdb's copy, which holds only in-frame ones; the method was immunoSEQ multiplex PCR. The sample lists some 14,000 clones; under 85% were seen once. This clone has more than one count but fewer than ten. What it binds is not known. The gene calls are TRBV11-2 and TRBJ1-2; maybe TRBD1 (6 bases). The specimen was obtained from a patient who underwent chemoradiotherapy. The TCR was taken from a human donor with HPV-associated anogenital cancer. The CDR3 region is CASSAYRELGYTF. CDR3 sequence (DNA): TGTGCCAGCAGCGCATACAGGGAATTGGGCTACACCTTC.